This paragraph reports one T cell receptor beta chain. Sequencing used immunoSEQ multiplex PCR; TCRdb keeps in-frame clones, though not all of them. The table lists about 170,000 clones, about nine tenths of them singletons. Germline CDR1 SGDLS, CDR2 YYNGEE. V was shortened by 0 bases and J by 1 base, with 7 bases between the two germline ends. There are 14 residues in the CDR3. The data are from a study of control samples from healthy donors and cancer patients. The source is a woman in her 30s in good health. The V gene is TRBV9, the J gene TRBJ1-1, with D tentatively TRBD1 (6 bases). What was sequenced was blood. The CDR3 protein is CASSVVRGNTEAFF. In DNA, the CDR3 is TGTGCCAGCAGCGTAGTCAGGGGGAACACTGAAGCTTTCTTT. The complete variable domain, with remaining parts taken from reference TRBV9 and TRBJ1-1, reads DSGVTQTPKHLITATGQRVTLRCSPRSGDLSVYWYQQSLDQGLQFLIQYYNGEERAKGNILERFSAQQFPDLHSELNLSSLELGDSALYFCASSVVRGNTEAFFGQGTRLTVV.